This T cell receptor beta chain was identified in a study of blood T cell repertoires in COVID-19 (dated by TCRdb to about 2020). In terms of the full investigation: Samples from collaborators originated in the United States, Italy and Spain and spanned both the acute and convalescent phases of COVID-19. The material from the prospective study consisted of cDNA or gDNA derived from T cells, B-cell-depleted T cells, or PBMCs. The dataset comprised deeply sampled blood TCRbeta repertoires from subjects exposed to, actively infected with, or recovered from COVID-19. The repertoires were made available in a free public database intended to serve as a resource for research on the immune response to SARS-CoV-2. The samples were drawn from the first 160 participants of the ongoing ImmuneRACE study and from some 1,300 subjects provided by 6 global collaborators. A de-identified subject ID, COVID-19 status, age in years and sex were almost always included in the sample metadata. Where available, HLA class I and class II types were obtained from metadata supplied by the sample provider rather than from assay-based typing. Beyond this particular receptor, the publication reports: The quantity of clinical and demographic metadata differed by source and by participant and was supplied without curation.

The immunoSEQ Assay, a bias-controlled multiplex PCR, was used to amplify TCRbeta CDR3 regions from genomic DNA. Concerning the study's data processing: Nucleated cell counts per sample were estimated from amplification of reference gene primers within the assay. To quantify the absolute abundance of each unique TCRbeta CDR3 rearrangement, sequence reads were collapsed and filtered. Productive Simpson clonality was computed per sample as the square root of Simpson's diversity index over productive rearrangements. TCRdb limited this immuneACCESS table to in-frame rearrangements with V and J called. A share of clones is missing; checked studies link under half to unresolved V genes, and the rest is unexplained. That table supplies the V and J calls and clone size; D and trimming were determined from the DNA. The sample records 80,000 to 100,000 clones, about 80% of which are singletons. The ten largest clones take up approximately 25% of the sample.

As for this clone: The antigen it recognizes is unknown. The input lacks base qualities; no much larger clone sits a single base away.

Whole blood was collected in K2EDTA tubes by collaborating institutions according to the institutions' own protocols. Collaborator samples were shipped for TCRbeta analysis as frozen whole blood, isolated PBMCs, or DNA extracted from either sample type. The sequenced sample consisted of peripheral blood. The TCR was taken from a man between 65 and 85 years old with acute or convalescent COVID-19.

CDR3 loop: CASSQARVNTEAFF. The DNA sequence is TGTGCCAGCAGCCAAGCTCGAGTGAACACTGAAGCTTTCTTT. The chain employs TRBV3-1 (or the pseudogene TRBV3-2) and TRBJ1-1, with an unclear D gene assignment. The germline ends are 6 bases apart after V is trimmed by 1 base and J by 0 bases. The CDR3 spans 14 residues, from the cysteine through the phenylalanine. The DNA shown is the 42-base CDR3, in frame from base 1. Taken from the germline V gene (reference sequence), the CDR1 and CDR2 loops are LGHDT and YNNKEL.